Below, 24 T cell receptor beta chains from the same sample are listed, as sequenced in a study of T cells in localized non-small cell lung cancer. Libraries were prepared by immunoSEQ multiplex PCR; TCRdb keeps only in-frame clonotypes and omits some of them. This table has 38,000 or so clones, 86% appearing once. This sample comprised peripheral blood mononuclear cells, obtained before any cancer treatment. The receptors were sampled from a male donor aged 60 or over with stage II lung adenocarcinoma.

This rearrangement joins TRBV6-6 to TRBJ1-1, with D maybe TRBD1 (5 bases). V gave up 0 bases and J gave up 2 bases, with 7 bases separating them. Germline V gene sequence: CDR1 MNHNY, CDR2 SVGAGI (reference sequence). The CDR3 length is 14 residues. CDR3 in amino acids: CASSYSGGNTEAFF. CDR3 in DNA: TGTGCCAGCAGTTACTCGGGGGGTAACACTGAAGCTTTCTTT.

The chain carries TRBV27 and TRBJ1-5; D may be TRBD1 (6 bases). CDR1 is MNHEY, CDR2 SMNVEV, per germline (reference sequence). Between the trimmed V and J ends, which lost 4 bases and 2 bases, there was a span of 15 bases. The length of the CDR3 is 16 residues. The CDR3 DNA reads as TGTGCCAGCAGTTCCCGGACAGATTGGGGCAATCAGCCCCAGCATTTT. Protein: CASSSRTDWGNQPQHF.

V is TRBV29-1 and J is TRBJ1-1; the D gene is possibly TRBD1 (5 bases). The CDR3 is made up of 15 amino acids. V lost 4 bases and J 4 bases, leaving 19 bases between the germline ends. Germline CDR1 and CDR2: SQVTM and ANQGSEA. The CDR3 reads CSVGQMGVAGTEAFF. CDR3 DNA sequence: TGCAGCGTTGGACAGATGGGTGTGGCGGGCACTGAAGCTTTCTTT.

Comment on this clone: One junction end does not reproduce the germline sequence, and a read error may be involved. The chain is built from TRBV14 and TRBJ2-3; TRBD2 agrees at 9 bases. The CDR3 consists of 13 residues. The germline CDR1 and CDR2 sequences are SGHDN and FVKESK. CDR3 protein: CASSLLSTSGRNF. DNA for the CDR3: TGTGCCAGCAGCCTTCTAAGTACTAGCGGGCGGAATTTT.

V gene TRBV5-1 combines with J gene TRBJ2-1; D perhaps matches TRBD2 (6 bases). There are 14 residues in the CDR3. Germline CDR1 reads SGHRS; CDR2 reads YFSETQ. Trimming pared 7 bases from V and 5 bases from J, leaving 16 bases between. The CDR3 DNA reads TGCGCCAGCGGTCGTGCGGGGCGGAACAATGAGCAGTTCTTC. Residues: CASGRAGRNNEQFF. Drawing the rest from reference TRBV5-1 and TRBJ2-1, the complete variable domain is KAGVTQTPRYLIKTRGQQVTLSCSPISGHRSVSWYQQTPGQGLQFLFEYFSETQRNKGNFPGRFSGRQFSNSRSEMNVSTLELGDSALYLCASGRAGRNNEQFFGPGTRLTVL.

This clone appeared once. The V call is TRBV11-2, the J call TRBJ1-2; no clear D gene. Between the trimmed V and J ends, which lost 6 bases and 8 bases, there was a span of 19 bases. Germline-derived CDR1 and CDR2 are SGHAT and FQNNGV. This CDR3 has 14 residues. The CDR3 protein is CASSLLGGPAGYTF. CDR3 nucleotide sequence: TGTGCCAGCAGTTTACTTGGCGGCCCCGCGGGCTACACCTTC.

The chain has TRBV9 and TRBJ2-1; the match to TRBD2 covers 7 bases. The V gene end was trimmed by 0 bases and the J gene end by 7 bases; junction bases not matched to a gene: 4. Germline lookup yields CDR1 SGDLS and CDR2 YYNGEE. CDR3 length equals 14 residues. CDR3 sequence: CASSVGGTMNEQFF. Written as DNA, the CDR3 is TGTGCCAGCAGCGTAGGCGGGACTATGAATGAGCAGTTCTTC.

The chain's CDR3 is CASSLARGAFF. The CDR3 DNA follows: TGTGCCAGCAGCTTAGCTCGAGGAGCTTTCTTT. The genes are TRBV7-6 and TRBJ1-1; D not resolved. Deletions cut 0 bases from V and 10 bases from J, with 6 bases between. CDR3 size: 11 residues. The V gene's germline CDR1 is SGHVS and CDR2 FNYEAQ.

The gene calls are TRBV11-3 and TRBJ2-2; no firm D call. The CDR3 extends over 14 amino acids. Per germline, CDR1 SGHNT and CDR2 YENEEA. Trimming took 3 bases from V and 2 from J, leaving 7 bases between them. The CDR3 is CASSFTVNTGELFF. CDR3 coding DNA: TGTGCCAGCAGCTTCACAGTAAACACCGGGGAGCTGTTTTTT.

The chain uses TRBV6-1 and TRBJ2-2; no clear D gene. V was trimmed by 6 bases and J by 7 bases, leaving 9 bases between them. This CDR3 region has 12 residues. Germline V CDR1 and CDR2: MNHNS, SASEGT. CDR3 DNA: TGTGCCAGCAGCCTACTTGGCGGGGAGCTGTTTTTT. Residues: CASSLLGGELFF.

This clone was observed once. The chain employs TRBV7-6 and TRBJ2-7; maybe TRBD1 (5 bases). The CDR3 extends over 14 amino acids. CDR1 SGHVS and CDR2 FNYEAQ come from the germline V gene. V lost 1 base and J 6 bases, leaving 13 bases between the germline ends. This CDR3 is CASSLGQAQGEQYF. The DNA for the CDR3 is TGTGCCAGCAGCTTAGGGCAGGCGCAGGGCGAGCAGTACTTC.

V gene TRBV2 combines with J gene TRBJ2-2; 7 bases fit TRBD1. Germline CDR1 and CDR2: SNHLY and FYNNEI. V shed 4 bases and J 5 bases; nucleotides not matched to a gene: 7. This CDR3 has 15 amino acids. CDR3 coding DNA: TGTGCCAGCAGTGTCGACAGGGTAGAGACCGGGGAGCTGTTTTTT. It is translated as CASSVDRVETGELFF.

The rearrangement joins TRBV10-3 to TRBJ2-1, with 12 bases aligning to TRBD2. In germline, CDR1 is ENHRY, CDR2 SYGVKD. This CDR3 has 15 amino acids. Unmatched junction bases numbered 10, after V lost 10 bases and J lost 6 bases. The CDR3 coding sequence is TGTGCCACAACCTCCGGGACTAGCGGGTTCAATGAGCAGTTCTTC. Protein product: CATTSGTSGFNEQFF.

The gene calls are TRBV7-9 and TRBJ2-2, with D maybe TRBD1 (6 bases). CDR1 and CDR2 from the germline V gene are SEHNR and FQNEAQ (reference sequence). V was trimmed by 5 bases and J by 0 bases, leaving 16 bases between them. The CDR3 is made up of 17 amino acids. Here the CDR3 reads CASSVGTGFANTGELFF. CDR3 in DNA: TGTGCCAGCAGCGTTGGAACAGGGTTCGCGAACACCGGGGAGCTGTTTTTT. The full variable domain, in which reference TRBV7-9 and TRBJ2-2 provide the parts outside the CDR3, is DTGVSQNPRHKITKRGQNVTFRCDPISEHNRLYWYRQTLGQGPEFLTYFQNEAQLEKSRLLSDRFSAERPKGSFSTLEIQRTEQGDSAMYLCASSVGTGFANTGELFFGEGSRLTVL.

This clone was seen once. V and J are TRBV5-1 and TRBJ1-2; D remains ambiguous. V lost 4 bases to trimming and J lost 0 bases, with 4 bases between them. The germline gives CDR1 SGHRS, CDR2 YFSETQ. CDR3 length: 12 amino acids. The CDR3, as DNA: TGCGCCAGCAGCCTCGCTAACTATGGCTACACCTTC. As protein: CASSLANYGYTF.

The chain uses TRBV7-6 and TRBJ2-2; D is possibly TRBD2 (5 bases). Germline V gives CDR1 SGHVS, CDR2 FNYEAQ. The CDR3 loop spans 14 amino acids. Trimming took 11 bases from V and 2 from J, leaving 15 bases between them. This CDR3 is CASLGSGNTGELFF. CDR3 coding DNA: TGTGCCTCCCTCGGAAGCGGAAACACCGGGGAGCTGTTTTTT.

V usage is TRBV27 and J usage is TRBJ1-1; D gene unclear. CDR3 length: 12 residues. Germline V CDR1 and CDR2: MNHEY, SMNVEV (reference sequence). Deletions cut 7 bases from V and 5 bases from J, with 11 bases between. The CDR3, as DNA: TGTGCCAGCAAGGGATGGGGTACTGAAGCTTTCTTT. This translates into CASKGWGTEAFF.

The CDR3 DNA follows: TGTGCCAGCAGCGTCCCCCAGACCCTGGGGGCTGAAGCTTTCTTT. This encodes CASSVPQTLGAEAFF. The V and J genes are TRBV9 and TRBJ1-1, with D maybe TRBD1 (5 bases). Germline V gene data show CDR1 as SGDLS and CDR2 as YYNGEE. The CDR3 runs 15 residues. V lost 2 bases and J lost 6, with 17 bases in between. The full variable domain, with the rest looked up from reference TRBV9 and TRBJ1-1, is DSGVTQTPKHLITATGQRVTLRCSPRSGDLSVYWYQQSLDQGLQFLIQYYNGEERAKGNILERFSAQQFPDLHSELNLSSLELGDSALYFCASSVPQTLGAEAFFGQGTRLTVV.

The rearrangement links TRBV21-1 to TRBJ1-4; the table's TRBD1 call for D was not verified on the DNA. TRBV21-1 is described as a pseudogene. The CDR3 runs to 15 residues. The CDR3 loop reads CASSNYRGVNEKLFF. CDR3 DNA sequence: TGTGCCAGCAGCAACTACAGGGGCGTTAATGAAAAACTGTTTTTT.

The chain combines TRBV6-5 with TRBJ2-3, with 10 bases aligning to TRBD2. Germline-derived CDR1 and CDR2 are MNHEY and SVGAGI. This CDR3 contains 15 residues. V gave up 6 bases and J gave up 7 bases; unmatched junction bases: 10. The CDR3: CASRSKREGPNTQYF. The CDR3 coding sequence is TGTGCCAGCAGGTCCAAGCGGGAGGGTCCGAATACGCAGTATTTT.

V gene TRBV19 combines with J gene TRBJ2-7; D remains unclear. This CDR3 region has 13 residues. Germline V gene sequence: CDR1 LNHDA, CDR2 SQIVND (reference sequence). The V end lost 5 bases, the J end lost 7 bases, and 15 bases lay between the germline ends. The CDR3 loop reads CASSVRLNTEQYF. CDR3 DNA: TGTGCCAGTAGTGTCAGACTCAACACGGAGCAGTACTTC.

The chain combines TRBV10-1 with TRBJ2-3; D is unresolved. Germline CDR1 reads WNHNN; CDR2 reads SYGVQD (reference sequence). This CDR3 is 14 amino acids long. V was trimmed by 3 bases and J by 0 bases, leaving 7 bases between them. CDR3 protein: CASSDSFSTDTQYF. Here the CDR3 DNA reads TGCGCCAGCAGTGACTCTTTTAGCACAGATACGCAGTATTTT.

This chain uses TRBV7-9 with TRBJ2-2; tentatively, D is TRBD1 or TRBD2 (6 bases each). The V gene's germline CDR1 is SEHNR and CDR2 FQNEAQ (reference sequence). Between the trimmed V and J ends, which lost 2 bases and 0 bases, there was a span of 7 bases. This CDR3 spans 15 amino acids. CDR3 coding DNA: TGTGCCAGCAGCTTAAGGGGGGCGAACACCGGGGAGCTGTTTTTT. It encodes CASSLRGANTGELFF.

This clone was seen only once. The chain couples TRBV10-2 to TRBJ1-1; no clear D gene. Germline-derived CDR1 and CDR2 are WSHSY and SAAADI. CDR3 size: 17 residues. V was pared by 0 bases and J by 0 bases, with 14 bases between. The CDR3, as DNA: TGCGCCAGCAGTGAGTCGAGGGCTGGACGGATGAACACTGAAGCTTTCTTT. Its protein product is CASSESRAGRMNTEAFF.